This T cell receptor beta chain was captured in a study of blood T cell repertoires in COVID-19. The CDR3 runs to 15 residues. V shed 3 bases and J shed 4 bases, with 13 bases lying between them. In germline, CDR1 is LGHNA, CDR2 YNFKEQ. Produced via immunoSEQ multiplex PCR; TCRdb's table is partial and in-frame only. The sample shows roughly 200,000 clones, roughly 76% of them seen only once. Specimen: peripheral blood. This chain links TRBV4-2 with TRBJ2-1; D perhaps matches TRBD2 (6 bases). The receptor's source is a woman aged 40 to 55 with COVID-19, enrolled during active disease. The CDR3 nucleotides are TGTGCCAGCAGCCAGGACACTAGCAGATACAATGAGCAGTTCTTC. Its translation is CASSQDTSRYNEQFF.